This T cell receptor beta chain was sequenced for a study of human T cells and chemical hapten exposure. About the research overall: Patients additionally received therapeutic doses of diphenylcyclopropenone on the scalp once a week, and this continued throughout the approximately 26-week study.

General study results and limits: Significantly more large CDR3 similarity clusters arose among expanded TCRs than among controls.

Time point described: patch test 3, about 24 weeks after DPC sensitization. The treatment: therapeutic diphenylcyclopropenone sensitization with weekly scalp DPC. Alopecia patients between 18 and 70 years old and suitable for DPC were used as donors. From germline, CDR1 is MDHEN and CDR2 SYDVKM. V shed 2 bases and J shed 0 bases, with 4 bases lying between them. The CDR3 spans 13 residues. Ten or more counts support this clonotype. Its antigen is not known. One entry per CDR3 protein results from TCRdb running MiXCR on the RACE reads. The sample yields 70,000 or so distinct CDR3 sequences, around 10% seen once.

The chain is built from TRBV28 and TRBJ2-5, with D unresolved. The material was whole blood, obtained in connection with sensitization to the hapten diphenylcyclopropenone (DPC). This receptor was obtained from a woman aged 45-60 years with alopecia areata. Some clones in this sample may be carry-over from other donors' samples. CDR3 nucleotides: TGTGCCAGCAGTTTACTGTACCAAGAGACCCAGTACTTC. It encodes CASSLLYQETQYF.